This T cell receptor (beta chain) was captured by sequencing in a study of control samples from healthy donors and cancer patients. The CDR3 is 15 amino acids. Trimming at V came to 4 bases and at J to 7 bases, leaving 9 bases not matched to a gene. Germline V gives CDR1 SGHNT, CDR2 YYREEE (reference sequence). TCRdb's copy holds only in-frame clones and misses some; the assay was immunoSEQ multiplex PCR. The sample records some 95,000 clones, around nine tenths being singletons. This receptor was obtained from a man aged 25-45 years in good health. The sequencing sample was made of blood. V usage is TRBV5-4 and J usage is TRBJ2-1; TRBD1 matches at 9 bases. The CDR3 here is CASSAGQGFQNEQFF. CDR3 nucleotide sequence: TGTGCCAGCAGCGCAGGACAGGGGTTTCAAAATGAGCAGTTCTTC.